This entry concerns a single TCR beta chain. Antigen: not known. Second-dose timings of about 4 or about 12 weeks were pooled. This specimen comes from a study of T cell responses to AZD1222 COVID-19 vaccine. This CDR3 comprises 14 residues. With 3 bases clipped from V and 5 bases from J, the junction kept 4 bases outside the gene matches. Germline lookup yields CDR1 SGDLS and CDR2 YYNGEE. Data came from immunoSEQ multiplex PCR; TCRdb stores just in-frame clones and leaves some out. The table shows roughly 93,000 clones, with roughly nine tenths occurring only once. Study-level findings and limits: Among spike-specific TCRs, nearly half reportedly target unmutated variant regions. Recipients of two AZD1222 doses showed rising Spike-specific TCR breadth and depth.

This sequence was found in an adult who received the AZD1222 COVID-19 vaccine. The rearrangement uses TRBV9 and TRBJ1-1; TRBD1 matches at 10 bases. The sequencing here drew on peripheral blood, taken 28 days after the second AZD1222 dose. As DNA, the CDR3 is TGTGCCAGCAGCGGGGACAGGGGTGATACTGAAGCTTTCTTT. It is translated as CASSGDRGDTEAFF. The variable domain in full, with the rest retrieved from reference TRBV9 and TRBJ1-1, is DSGVTQTPKHLITATGQRVTLRCSPRSGDLSVYWYQQSLDQGLQFLIQYYNGEERAKGNILERFSAQQFPDLHSELNLSSLELGDSALYFCASSGDRGDTEAFFGQGTRLTVV.